This TCR beta chain was observed in a study of blood T cell repertoires in COVID-19. Study-wide context: COVID-19 samples collected from the United States, Italy and Spain covered acute and convalescent phases. In each case, the material was cDNA or gDNA derived from T cells, B-cell-depleted T cells, or PBMCs.

V lost 3 bases and J 1 base, leaving 16 bases between the germline ends. Germline V gene sequence: CDR1 SGHDN, CDR2 FVKESK. The CDR3 loop spans 18 amino acids. This clone was recorded a few times. Original processing notes: Cell counts per sample came from amplifying reference gene primers. Generated by immunoSEQ multiplex PCR, the TCRdb table keeps only in-frame clones and is missing some. Clonal size and the V and J genes are those of that table, whereas D and trimming came from the DNA. The sample holds 40,000 to 60,000 clones, approximately 85% seen once. The J gene is TRBJ2-6, the V gene TRBV14; D is perhaps TRBD1 (6 bases). The TCR was taken from a human donor in a cohort sampled during active COVID-19. Sample: peripheral blood. CDR3 sequence: CASSQIQGFLSGANVLTF. The CDR3 nucleotides are TGTGCCAGCAGCCAGATACAGGGTTTTTTATCTGGGGCCAACGTCCTGACTTTC.